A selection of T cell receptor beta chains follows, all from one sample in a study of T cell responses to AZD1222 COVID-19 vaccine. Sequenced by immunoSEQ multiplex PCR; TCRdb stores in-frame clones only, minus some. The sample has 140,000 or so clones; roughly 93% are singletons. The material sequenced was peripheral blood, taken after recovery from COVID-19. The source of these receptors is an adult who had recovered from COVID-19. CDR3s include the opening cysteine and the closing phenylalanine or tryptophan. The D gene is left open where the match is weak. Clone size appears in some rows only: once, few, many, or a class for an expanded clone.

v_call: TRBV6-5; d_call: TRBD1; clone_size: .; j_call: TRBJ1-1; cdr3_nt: TGTGCCAGCAGCGGCGTGGGACAGGTATTTACTGAAGCTTTCTTT; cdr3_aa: CASSGVGQVFTEAFF
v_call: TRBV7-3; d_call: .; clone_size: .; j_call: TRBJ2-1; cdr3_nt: TGTGCCAGCGCGCACGGCGGGGCCATCAATGAGCAGTTCTTC; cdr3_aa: CASAHGGAINEQFF
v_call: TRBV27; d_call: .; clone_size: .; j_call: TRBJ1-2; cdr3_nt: TGTGCCAGCCGATTCTCCCGACAGACGCTTTATGGCTACACCTTC; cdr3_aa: CASRFSRQTLYGYTF
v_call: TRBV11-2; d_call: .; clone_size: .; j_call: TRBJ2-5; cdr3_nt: TGTGCCAGCAGCTCCACGGAGACCCAGTACTTC; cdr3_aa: CASSSTETQYF
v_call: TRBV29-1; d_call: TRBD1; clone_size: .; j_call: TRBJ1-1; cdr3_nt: TGCAGCGTGGGGGCGGGACAGCCTTTAAACACTGAAGCTTTCTTT; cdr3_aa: CSVGAGQPLNTEAFF
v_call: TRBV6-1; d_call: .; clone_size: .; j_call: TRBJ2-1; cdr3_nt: TGTGCCAGCAGTGACGGCGGGACAGTCTCCTACAATGAGCAGTTCTTC; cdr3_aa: CASSDGGTVSYNEQFF
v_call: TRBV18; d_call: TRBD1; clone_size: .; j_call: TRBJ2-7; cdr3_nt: TGTGCCAGCTCCCGGACAGGGTTTAGGGAGCAGTACTTC; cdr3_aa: CASSRTGFREQYF
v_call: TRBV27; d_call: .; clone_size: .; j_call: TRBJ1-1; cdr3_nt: TGTGCCAGCAGTCCTCTGTCCGGTGCAGGGACCCAAGCTTTCTTT; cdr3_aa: CASSPLSGAGTQAFF
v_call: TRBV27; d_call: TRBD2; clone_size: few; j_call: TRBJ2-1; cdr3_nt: TGTGCCAGCAGTTTAACTCCCTTTAGCGGGAGTCACAACAATGAGCAGTTCTTC; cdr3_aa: CASSLTPFSGSHNNEQFF
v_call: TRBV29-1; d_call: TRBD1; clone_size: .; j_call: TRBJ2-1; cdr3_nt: TGCAGCGCACCGGGACAGTGGCCCAATGAGCAGTTCTTC; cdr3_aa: CSAPGQWPNEQFF
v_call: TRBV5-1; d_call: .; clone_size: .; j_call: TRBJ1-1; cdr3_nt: TGCGCCAGCAGCCCTACCCCCGGGGGGAACACTGAAGCTTTCTTT; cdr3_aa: CASSPTPGGNTEAFF
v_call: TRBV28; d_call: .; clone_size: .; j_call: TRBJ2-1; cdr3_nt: TGTGCCAGCAGTGCTACTAGCGAGCAGTTCTTC; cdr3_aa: CASSATSEQFF
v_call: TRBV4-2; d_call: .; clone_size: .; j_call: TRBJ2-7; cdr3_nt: TGTGCCAGCAGCCAAACACTGGGGATATACTACGAGCAGTACTTC; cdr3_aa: CASSQTLGIYYEQYF
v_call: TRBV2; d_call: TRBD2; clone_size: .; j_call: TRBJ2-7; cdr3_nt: TGTACCAGCAGTGCCCCGGGGACTACTAGCTCCTACGAGCAGTACTTC; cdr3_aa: CTSSAPGTTSSYEQYF
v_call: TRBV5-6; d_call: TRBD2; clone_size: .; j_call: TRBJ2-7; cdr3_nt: TGTGCCAGCAGCTTGTACCGGACTAGCGGGAGGTACGAGCAGTACTTC; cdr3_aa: CASSLYRTSGRYEQYF
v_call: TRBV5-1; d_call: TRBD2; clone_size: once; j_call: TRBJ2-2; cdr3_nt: TGCGCCAGCAGCAAATCGACTAGCGGAACCGGGGAGCTGTTTTTT; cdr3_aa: CASSKSTSGTGELFF
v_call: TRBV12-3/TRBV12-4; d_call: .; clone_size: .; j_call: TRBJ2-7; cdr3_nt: TGTGCCAGCAGTCAGACTCCATCCTACGAGCAGTACTTC; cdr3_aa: CASSQTPSYEQYF
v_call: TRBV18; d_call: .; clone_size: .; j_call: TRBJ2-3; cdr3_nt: TGTGCCAGCTCACCATATACAGATACGCAGTATTTT; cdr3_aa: CASSPYTDTQYF
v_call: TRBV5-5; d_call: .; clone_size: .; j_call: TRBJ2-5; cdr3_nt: TGTGCCAGCAGCTTACAGGAGGAGACCCAGTACTTC; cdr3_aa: CASSLQEETQYF
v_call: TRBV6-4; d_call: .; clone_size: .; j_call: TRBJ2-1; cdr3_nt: TGTGCCAGCAGTAGGGACGGGACCGACTACAATGAGCAGTTCTTC; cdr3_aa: CASSRDGTDYNEQFF
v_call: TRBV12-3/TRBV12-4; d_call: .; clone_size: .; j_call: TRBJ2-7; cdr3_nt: TGTGCCAGCAGTTTTACAGGCCGCTACGAGCAGTACTTC; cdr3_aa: CASSFTGRYEQYF
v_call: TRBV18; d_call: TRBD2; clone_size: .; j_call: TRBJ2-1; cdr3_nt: TGTGCCAGCTCAGGACTAGCGGGGAGCTCCTACAATGAGCAGTTCTTC; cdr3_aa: CASSGLAGSSYNEQFF
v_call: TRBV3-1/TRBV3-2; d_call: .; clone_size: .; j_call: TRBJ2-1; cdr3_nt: TGTGCCAGCAGCCAAGGCCTGACTACATCTCATGAGCAGTTCTTC; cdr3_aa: CASSQGLTTSHEQFF
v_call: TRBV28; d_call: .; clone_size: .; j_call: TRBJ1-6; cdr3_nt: TGTGCCAGCAGTTTCGAGGGGCTCTTCGGCCCCTATAATTCACCCCTCCACTTT; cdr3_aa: CASSFEGLFGPYNSPLHF
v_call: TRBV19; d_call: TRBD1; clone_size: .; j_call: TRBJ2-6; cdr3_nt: TGTGCCAGTAGTATGGACAGGGCTGGGGCCAACGTCCTGACTTTC; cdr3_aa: CASSMDRAGANVLTF
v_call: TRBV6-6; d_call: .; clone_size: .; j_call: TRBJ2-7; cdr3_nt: TGTGCCAGCAGTTACGAACGGAGCCGTTACGAGCAGTACTTC; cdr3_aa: CASSYERSRYEQYF
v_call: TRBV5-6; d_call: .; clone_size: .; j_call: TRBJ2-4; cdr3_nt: TGTGCCAGCAGACTGGAGGGGGGTTCCAAAAACATTCAGTACTTC; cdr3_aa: CASRLEGGSKNIQYF
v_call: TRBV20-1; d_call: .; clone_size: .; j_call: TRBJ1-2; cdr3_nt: TGCAGTGCCACCCAGGCATATGGCTACACCTTC; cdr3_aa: CSATQAYGYTF
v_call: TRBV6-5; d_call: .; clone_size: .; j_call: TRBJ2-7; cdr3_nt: TGTGCCAGCAGTTACGAGAGGTCCACCTACGAGCAGTACTTC; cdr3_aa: CASSYERSTYEQYF
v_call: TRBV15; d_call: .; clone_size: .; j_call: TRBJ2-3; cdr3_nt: TGTGCCACCAGCAGAGAGGGTCGGGTAGCCAATCTTGCTGACACAGATACGCAGTATTTT; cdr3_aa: CATSREGRVANLADTDTQYF
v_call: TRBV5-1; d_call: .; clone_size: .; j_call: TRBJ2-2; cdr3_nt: TGCGCCAGCAGCTTCGGGGCCCGGGGGCGGGAGCTGTTTTTT; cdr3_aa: CASSFGARGRELFF
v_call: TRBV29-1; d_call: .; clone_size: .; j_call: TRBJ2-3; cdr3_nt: TGCAGCGTTGAGGGGGCACTAGGGTCGGCAGATACGCAGTATTTT; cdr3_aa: CSVEGALGSADTQYF
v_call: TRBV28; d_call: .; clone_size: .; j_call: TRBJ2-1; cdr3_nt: TGTGCCAGCTCCTACAGGGAGAATCCCTACAATGAGCAGTTCTTC; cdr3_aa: CASSYRENPYNEQFF
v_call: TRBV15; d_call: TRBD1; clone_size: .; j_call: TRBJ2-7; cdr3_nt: TGTGCCACCAGCAAGAACAGGGGTGGCGACGAGCAGTACTTC; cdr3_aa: CATSKNRGGDEQYF
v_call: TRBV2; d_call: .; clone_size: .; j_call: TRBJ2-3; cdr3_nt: TGTGCCAGCAGTGCAGTGACAAGCACAGATACGCAGTATTTT; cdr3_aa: CASSAVTSTDTQYF
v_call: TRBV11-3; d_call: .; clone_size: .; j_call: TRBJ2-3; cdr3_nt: TGTGCCAGCAGCTTACACTCAGATACGCAGTATTTT; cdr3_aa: CASSLHSDTQYF
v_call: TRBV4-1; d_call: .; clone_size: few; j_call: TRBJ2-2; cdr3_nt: TGCGCCAGCAGCCGAGGAAGGGGGATCTACACCGGGGAGCTGTTTTTT; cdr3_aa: CASSRGRGIYTGELFF
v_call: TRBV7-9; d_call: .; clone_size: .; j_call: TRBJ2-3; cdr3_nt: TGTGCCAGCAGCTACCCCCGTGGGTACACAGATACGCAGTATTTT; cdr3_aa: CASSYPRGYTDTQYF
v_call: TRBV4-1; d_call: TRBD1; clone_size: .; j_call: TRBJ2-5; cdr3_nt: TGCGCCAGCAGCCAAGCGGGGACAGGGATAGAGACCCAGTACTTC; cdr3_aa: CASSQAGTGIETQYF
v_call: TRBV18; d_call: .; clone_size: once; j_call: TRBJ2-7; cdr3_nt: TGTGCCAGCTCACCGGGAACCGGGCAACTTCGCTACGAGCAGTACTTC; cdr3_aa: CASSPGTGQLRYEQYF
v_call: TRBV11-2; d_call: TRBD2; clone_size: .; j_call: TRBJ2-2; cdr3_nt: TGTGCCAGCAACCCTTCGGGGGGGGCCGGGGAGCTGTTTTTT; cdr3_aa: CASNPSGGAGELFF
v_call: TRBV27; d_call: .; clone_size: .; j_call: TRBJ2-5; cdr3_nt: TGTGCCAGCAGTTTACGCCAGTACTTC; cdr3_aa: CASSLRQYF
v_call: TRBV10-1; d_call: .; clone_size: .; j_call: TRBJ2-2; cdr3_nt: TGCGCCAGCAGTGAGGGACCACCTGGGGAGCTGTTTTTT; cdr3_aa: CASSEGPPGELFF
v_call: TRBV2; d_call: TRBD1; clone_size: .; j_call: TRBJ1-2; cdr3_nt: TGTGCCAGCAGCCGAGACAGGGGGGACTATGGCTACACCTTC; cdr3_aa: CASSRDRGDYGYTF
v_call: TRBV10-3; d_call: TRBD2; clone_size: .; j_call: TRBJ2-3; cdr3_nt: TGTGCCATCAGGAGGGACGGCGGGGGAGATACGCAGTATTTT; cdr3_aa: CAIRRDGGGDTQYF
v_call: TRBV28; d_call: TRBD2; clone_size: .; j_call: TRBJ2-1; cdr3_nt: TGTGCCAGCAGTAAGGGACTAGCGGGAGAGTATGATGAGCAGTTCTTC; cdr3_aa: CASSKGLAGEYDEQFF
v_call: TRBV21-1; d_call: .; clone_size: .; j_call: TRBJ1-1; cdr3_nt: TGTGCCAGCAGCTCCCACCATACATTCCCGGGACAGGGGATGAAGACTGAAGCTTTCTTT; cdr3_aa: CASSSHHTFPGQGMKTEAFF
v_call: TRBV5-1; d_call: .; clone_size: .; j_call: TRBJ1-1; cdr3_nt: TGCGCCAGCAGCTTGGTTGGAGGGGCCACTGAAGCTTTCTTT; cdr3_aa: CASSLVGGATEAFF
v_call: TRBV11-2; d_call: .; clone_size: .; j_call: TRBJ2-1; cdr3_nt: TGTGCCAGCAGCTTATGGGCAGGGTCATCCTCCTACAATGAGCAGTTCTTC; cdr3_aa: CASSLWAGSSSYNEQFF
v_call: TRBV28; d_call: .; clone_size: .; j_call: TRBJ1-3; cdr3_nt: TGTGCCAGCAGAAAGGGGACCCTCTCTGGAAACACCATATATTTT; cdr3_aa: CASRKGTLSGNTIYF
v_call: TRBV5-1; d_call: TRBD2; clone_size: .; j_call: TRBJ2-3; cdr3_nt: TGCGCCAGCAGCTTGGGCGCGGGAGCCACAGATACGCAGTATTTT; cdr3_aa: CASSLGAGATDTQYF
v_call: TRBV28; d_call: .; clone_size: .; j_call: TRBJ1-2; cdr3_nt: TGTGCCAGCAGTTCTGAGGACTACCGGAGGGGCTACACCTTC; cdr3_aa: CASSSEDYRRGYTF
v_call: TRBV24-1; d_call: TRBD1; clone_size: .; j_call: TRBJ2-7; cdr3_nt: TGTGCCACCAGTATCCCGGGGACTCCCGCCTATAAAGGGACAGGCTACGAGCAGTACTTC; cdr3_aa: CATSIPGTPAYKGTGYEQYF
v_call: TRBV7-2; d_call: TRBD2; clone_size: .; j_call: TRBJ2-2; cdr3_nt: TGTGCCAGCAGCTTACTAGCGGGTGGGACCGGGGAGCTGTTTTTT; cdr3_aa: CASSLLAGGTGELFF
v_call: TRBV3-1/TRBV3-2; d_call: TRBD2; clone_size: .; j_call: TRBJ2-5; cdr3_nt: TGTGCCAGCAGCCAACCCGTAGGAACTAGCGGGGACCAAGAGACCCAGTACTTC; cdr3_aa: CASSQPVGTSGDQETQYF
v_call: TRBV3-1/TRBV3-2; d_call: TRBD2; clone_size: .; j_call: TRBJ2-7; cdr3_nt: TGTGCCAGCAGCCAAGATATTGTGGCGGGAGGTTCCTACGAGCAGTACTTC; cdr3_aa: CASSQDIVAGGSYEQYF
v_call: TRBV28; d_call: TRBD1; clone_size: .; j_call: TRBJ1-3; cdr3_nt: TGTGCCAGCAGTTTCGACAGGGAAGGAAACACCATATATTTT; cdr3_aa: CASSFDREGNTIYF